This is a list of T cell receptor beta chains from one sample in a study of blood T cell repertoires in COVID-19. TCRdb keeps only in-frame clones here, not all; method: immunoSEQ multiplex PCR. The repertoire holds 220,000 or so clones, with roughly 84% as singletons. Sequenced: PBMCs or T cells enriched from blood (not recorded which). The receptors stem from a woman in her thirties or forties who had recovered from COVID-19. Each CDR3 is given with its conserved first and last residue. D genes are given only for firm matches. The size field is filled for only some rows; it gives once, few, many or a size class.

TRBJ2-5,NA,NA,TRBV3-1/TRBV3-2,CASSQDPGGLGETQYF,TGTGCCAGCAGCCAAGACCCGGGGGGCCTGGGAGAGACCCAGTACTTC
TRBJ2-7,NA,TRBD1,TRBV10-3,CAIAGTGSYEQYF,TGTGCCATTGCCGGGACAGGGTCCTACGAGCAGTACTTC
TRBJ2-7,NA,TRBD2,TRBV7-9,CASSSGRGAAVGTYEQYF,TGTGCCAGCAGCTCGGGGCGGGGGGCAGCGGTAGGCACCTACGAGCAGTACTTC
TRBJ2-1,few,NA,TRBV28,CASSLPPFF,TGTGCCAGCAGTTTACCTCCGTTCTTC
TRBJ2-1,NA,TRBD1,TRBV10-3,CAIKQGADNEQFF,TGTGCCATCAAACAGGGGGCGGACAATGAGCAGTTCTTC
TRBJ2-2,NA,TRBD1,TRBV5-1,CARTGGEGTGELFF,TGCGCCAGGACAGGGGGCGAGGGCACCGGGGAGCTGTTTTTT
TRBJ1-2,once,NA,TRBV5-6,CASSPTANYGYTF,TGTGCCAGCAGCCCGACAGCTAACTATGGCTACACCTTC
TRBJ2-7,NA,NA,TRBV5-5,CASSFNRDYEQYF,TGTGCCAGCAGCTTTAACAGGGACTACGAGCAGTACTTC
TRBJ2-5,NA,NA,TRBV7-8,CASSLVTGSFQETQYF,TGTGCCAGCAGCTTAGTCACAGGGAGTTTTCAAGAGACCCAGTACTTC
TRBJ2-3,NA,TRBD2,TRBV2,CASRPGLGATTDTQYF,TGTGCCAGCAGGCCCGGACTAGGGGCAACCACAGATACGCAGTATTTT
TRBJ1-2,NA,TRBD1,TRBV3-1/TRBV3-2,CASSPGQEFGYTF,TGTGCCAGCAGCCCTGGACAGGAGTTTGGCTACACCTTC
TRBJ2-2,NA,NA,TRBV4-1,CASSRRPSRKHTGELFF,TGCGCCAGCAGCCGGCGACCATCGAGGAAACACACCGGGGAGCTGTTTTTT
TRBJ2-1,NA,NA,TRBV11-3,CASSFLSGTYNEQFF,TGTGCCAGCAGCTTCCTGAGCGGAACCTACAATGAGCAGTTCTTC
TRBJ2-2,NA,TRBD1,TRBV20-1,CSASGDRAGGELFF,TGCAGTGCTAGTGGGGACAGGGCAGGCGGGGAGCTGTTTTTT
TRBJ2-1,NA,NA,TRBV4-1,CASSQDESNEQFF,TGCGCCAGCAGCCAAGATGAGTCCAATGAGCAGTTCTTC
TRBJ2-7,NA,TRBD1,TRBV25-1,CASSDDSGTGGDEQYF,TGTGCCAGCAGTGACGATTCAGGGACAGGGGGCGACGAGCAGTACTTC
TRBJ2-7,NA,TRBD1,TRBV7-2,CASSYSDRGAFEQYF,TGTGCCAGCAGCTACTCGGACAGGGGAGCTTTCGAGCAGTACTTC